This T cell receptor (beta chain) originates from a study of early T cells in non-severe SARS-CoV-2 infection. From the 5' RACE reads, TCRdb called clonotypes with MiXCR, one entry per CDR3 protein. The table lists roughly 67,000 distinct CDR3 sequences, less than 15% of them singletons. Germline values: CDR1 DFQATT, CDR2 SNEGSKA (reference sequence). Between the trimmed V and J ends, which lost 6 bases and 9 bases, there was a span of 12 bases. CDR3 length: 11 residues. Sequenced: whole blood. This clonotype was obtained from an adult who was a healthcare worker with PCR-confirmed SARS-CoV-2 infection or an uninfected control (not recorded which). V gene TRBV20-1 combines with J gene TRBJ2-1, with D possibly being TRBD2 (5 bases). The CDR3 DNA follows: TGCAGTGCCCCAATACGGGGTGAGCAGTTCTTC. Its protein is CSAPIRGEQFF.